This entry describes one TCR beta chain. The source of the sample is a study of blood T cell repertoires in COVID-19. Turning to the study itself: Some COVID-19 samples were acute and others convalescent; all came from the United States, Italy and Spain. PBMCs, B-cell-depleted T cells, or T cells were the source of the cDNA or gDNA that made up the material.

The CDR3 runs to 17 residues. Germline V lookup: CDR1 SGHRS, CDR2 YFSETQ. Trimming left V 1 base short and J 0 bases short, with 14 bases between. Per the authors' pipeline: Estimation of nucleated cell counts was performed using reference gene primer amplification. TCRdb keeps only in-frame clones here, not all; method: immunoSEQ multiplex PCR. The DNA gave D and trimming, while V, J and clone size come from that table. Of 150,000 to 190,000 clones listed, 80% to 90% were seen once; the top ten hold more than 14%. Sequenced sample: peripheral blood. The receptor's source is a woman in her thirties or forties with acute or convalescent COVID-19. The chain is built from TRBV5-1 and TRBJ2-1; perhaps TRBD2 as D (6 bases). The CDR3 DNA sequence: TGCGCCAGCAGCTTGTTCGGATCCGGGAGCTCCTACAATGAGCAGTTCTTC. Its protein is CASSLFGSGSSYNEQFF.